This T cell receptor (beta chain) emerged from a study of cytomegalovirus exposure and HLA in healthy donors. The study's findings and limits: Further analysis was carried out later, and it showed several of the most significant clusters appearing linked to common viral pathogens.

Worth noting for this clone: Its antigen is not identified.

As for the donors, each was a healthy bone marrow donor. CDR1 is SGHTA and CDR2 is FQGNSA in the germline V gene. This CDR3 has 15 residues. V lost 4 bases, J lost 7 bases, and 17 bases lay in between. PCR primers comprised 60 Vbeta and 13 Jbeta primers. Profiling relied on immunoSEQ multiplex PCR, and the TCRdb table lists in-frame clones only, not all of them. The sample has about 170,000 clones, approximately 81% seen once; the top ten hold about 0.76%. This sequence joins TRBV7-2 and TRBJ1-3; D gene uncertain. Sequencing was done on a sample of PBMCs. The sequence was obtained from a young woman in good health and CMV-seronegative. DNA for the CDR3: TGTGCCAGCAGCTCCGCGGTAGGAACACGGAACACCATATATTTT. Protein sequence: CASSSAVGTRNTIYF.